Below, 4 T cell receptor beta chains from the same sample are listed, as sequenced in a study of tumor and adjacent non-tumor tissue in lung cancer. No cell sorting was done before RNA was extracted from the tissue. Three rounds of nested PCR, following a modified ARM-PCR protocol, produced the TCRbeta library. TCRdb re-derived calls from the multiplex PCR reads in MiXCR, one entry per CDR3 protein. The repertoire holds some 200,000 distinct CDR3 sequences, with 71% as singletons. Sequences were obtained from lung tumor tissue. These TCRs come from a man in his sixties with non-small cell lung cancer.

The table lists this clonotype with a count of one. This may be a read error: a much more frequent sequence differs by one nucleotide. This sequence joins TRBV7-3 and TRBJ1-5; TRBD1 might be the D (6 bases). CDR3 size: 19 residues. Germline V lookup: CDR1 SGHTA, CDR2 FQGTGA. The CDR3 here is CASSLKGDPRGHSNQPQNF. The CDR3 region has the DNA TGTGCCAGCAGCTTAAAGGGGGACCCCAGGGGTCATAGCAATCAGCCCCAGAATTTT.

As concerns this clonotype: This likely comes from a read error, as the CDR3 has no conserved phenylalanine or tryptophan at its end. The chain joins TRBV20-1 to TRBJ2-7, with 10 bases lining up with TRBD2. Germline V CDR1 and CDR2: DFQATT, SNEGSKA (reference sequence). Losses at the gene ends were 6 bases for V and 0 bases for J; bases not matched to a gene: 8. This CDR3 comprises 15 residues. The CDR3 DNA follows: TGCAGTGCATTTCTAAGCGGGGGGGCCTCCTACGAGCAGTACATC. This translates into CSAFLSGGASYEQYI.

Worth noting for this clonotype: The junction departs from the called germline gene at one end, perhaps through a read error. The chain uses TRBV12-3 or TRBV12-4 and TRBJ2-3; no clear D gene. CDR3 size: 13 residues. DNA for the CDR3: TGTGCAAGCACCCCCGTTACCATAGATACGCAGTATTTT. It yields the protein CASTPVTIDTQYF.

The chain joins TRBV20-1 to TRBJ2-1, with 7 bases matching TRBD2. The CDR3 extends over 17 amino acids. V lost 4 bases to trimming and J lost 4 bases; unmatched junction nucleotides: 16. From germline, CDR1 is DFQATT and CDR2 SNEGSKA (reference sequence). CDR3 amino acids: CSAKDPQSGVRYNEQFF. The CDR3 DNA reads TGCAGTGCTAAAGACCCCCAGAGCGGGGTCCGATACAATGAGCAGTTCTTC.